This T cell receptor beta chain came from a study of TIL therapy for anti-PD-1-resistant metastatic lung cancer. On the study more broadly: Patients had a median age of approximately 50 years (range roughly 35-80).

V was clipped by 3 bases and J by 5 bases, with 20 bases between them. The CDR3 length is 16 residues. The germline V gene encodes CDR1 MNHEY and CDR2 SMNVEV (reference sequence). The immunoSEQ assay was v3. Clones were read by immunoSEQ multiplex PCR, and TCRdb kept only the in-frame ones, dropping some. The sample shows about 7,500 clones, around 74% of them seen only once. Study-level results: Many TIL product clones were absent from baseline tumor, suggesting clonal contraction.

Indicated time point: pre-treatment sample, taken before nivolumab and TIL therapy. The tumor samples were excised metastases, mostly pleural nodules or supraclavicular lymph nodes. With respect to this clone: Antigen: not known.

The sequence derives from a person aged 25-85 years with non-small cell lung cancer. The sample consisted of tumor tissue, taken at baseline. The chain carries TRBV27 and TRBJ2-7; D is possibly TRBD1 (5 bases). CDR3 sequence reads: CASSFIPRQGIHEQYF. DNA of the CDR3: TGTGCCAGCAGTTTCATTCCGCGGCAGGGAATCCACGAGCAGTACTTC.